This T cell receptor (beta chain) was identified in a study of Graves' ophthalmopathy and Graves' hyperthyroidism. General study findings and limits: Researchers report that a 13-signature model separated ophthalmopathy from stable hyperthyroidism, posting less than 90% sensitivity and roughly 81% specificity. Ophthalmopathy progression was predicted by the model at less than 71% sensitivity and 72% to 75% specificity. Blood repertoires reportedly contained most expanded thyroid clonotypes above 0.001 frequency.

Germline loops: CDR1 DFQATT, CDR2 SNEGSKA (reference sequence). V lost 5 bases and J lost 7; bases outside the gene matches: 6. The CDR3 has 14 residues. RNA served as the template for amplifying TCR beta CDR3 regions. Second-round multiplex PCR followed a first-round RT-PCR using HTBI primers. A single record per CDR3 protein comes from TCRdb applying MiXCR to the multiplex PCR reads. The table lists hundreds of thousands of distinct CDR3 sequences, approximately 40% of them singletons. This clonotype was observed a handful of times. Antigen unknown. This TCR was recovered from an adult man with Graves' ophthalmopathy. V is TRBV20-1 and J is TRBJ1-6; 9 bases are a match to TRBD1. Sequencing was done on a sample of peripheral blood. The DNA of the CDR3 is TGCAGTGCTTCTACAGGGGGCCTGAATTCACCCCTCCACTTT. Its translation is CSASTGGLNSPLHF.